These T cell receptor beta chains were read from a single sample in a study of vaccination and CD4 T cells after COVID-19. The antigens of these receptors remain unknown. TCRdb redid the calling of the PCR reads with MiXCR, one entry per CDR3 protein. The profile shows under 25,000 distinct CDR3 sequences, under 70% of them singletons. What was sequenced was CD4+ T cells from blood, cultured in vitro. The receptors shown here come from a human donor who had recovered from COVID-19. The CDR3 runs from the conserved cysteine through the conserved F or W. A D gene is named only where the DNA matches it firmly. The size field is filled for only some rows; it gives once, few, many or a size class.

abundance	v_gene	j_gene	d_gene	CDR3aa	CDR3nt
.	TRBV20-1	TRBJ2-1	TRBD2	CSARDPSGRPNEQFF	TGCAGTGCTAGAGATCCTAGCGGGAGACCCAATGAGCAGTTCTTC
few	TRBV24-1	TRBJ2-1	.	CATSDPGMGNNEQFF	TGTGCCACCAGTGATCCCGGAATGGGTAACAATGAGCAGTTCTTC
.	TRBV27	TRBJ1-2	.	CASSSVGNYGYTF	TGTGCCAGCAGTTCAGTGGGCAACTATGGCTACACCTTC
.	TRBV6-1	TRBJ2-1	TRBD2	CASKFSGRGGVTYNEQFF	TGTGCCAGCAAGTTTTCGGGGCGGGGGGGAGTTACTTACAATGAGCAGTTCTTC
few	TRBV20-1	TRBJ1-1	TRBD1	CSASGGTGEVAFF	TGCAGTGCTAGTGGGGGGACAGGGGAGGTAGCTTTCTTT
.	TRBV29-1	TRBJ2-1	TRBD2	CSVDGLAGRGEQFF	TGCAGCGTTGATGGACTAGCGGGACGCGGTGAGCAGTTCTTC
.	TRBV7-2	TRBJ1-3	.	CASSLDWAGNTIYF	TGTGCCAGCAGCTTAGACTGGGCTGGAAACACCATATATTTT
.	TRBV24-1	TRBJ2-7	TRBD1	CATSDSNGQGAHEQYF	TGTGCCACCAGTGATTCTAACGGACAGGGGGCCCACGAGCAGTACTTC
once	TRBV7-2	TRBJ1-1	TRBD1	CASSPIAQGVNTEAFF	TGTGCCAGCAGCCCCATCGCTCAGGGGGTGAACACTGAAGCTTTCTTT
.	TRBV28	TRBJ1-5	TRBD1	CASRRDSRENQPQHF	TGTGCCAGCAGACGGGACAGTAGGGAAAATCAGCCCCAGCATTTT
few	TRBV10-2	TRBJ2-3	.	CASRSRGWGTDTQYF	TGCGCCAGCAGATCCAGGGGATGGGGCACAGATACGCAGTATTTT
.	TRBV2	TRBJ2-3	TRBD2	CASMGWAGGSTDTQYF	TGTGCCAGCATGGGCTGGGCGGGAGGGAGCACAGATACGCAGTATTTT
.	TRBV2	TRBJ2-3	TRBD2	CASSEASGSLYTQYF	TGTGCCAGCAGTGAGGCTAGCGGGAGTCTGTACACGCAGTATTTT
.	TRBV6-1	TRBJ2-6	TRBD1	CASRLQGSGANVLTF	TGTGCCAGCAGATTACAGGGGTCTGGGGCCAACGTCCTGACTTTC
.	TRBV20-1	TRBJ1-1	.	CTVGQANTEAFF	TGCACCGTGGGGCAGGCCAACACTGAAGCTTTCTTT
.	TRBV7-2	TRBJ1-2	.	CASSRLTVAGGYTF	TGTGCCAGCAGCCGCCTTACAGTAGCCGGTGGCTACACCTTC
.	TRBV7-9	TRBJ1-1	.	CASSLDGWDTEAFF	TGTGCCAGCAGCTTAGACGGTTGGGACACTGAAGCTTTCTTT
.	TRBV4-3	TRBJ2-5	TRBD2	CASSQELGGGGGTQYF	TGCGCCAGCAGCCAAGAGTTGGGGGGGGGAGGAGGGACCCAGTACTTC
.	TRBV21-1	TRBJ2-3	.	CASSKARPAGIPDTQYF	TGTGCCAGCAGCAAAGCGCGGCCAGCGGGTATCCCCGATACGCAGTATTTT